These T cell receptor beta chains were read from a single sample in a study of siplizumab effects on memory and regulatory T cells. TCRdb's copy holds only in-frame clones and misses some; the assay was immunoSEQ multiplex PCR. Of about 40,000 clones detected, about 90% appear once; the ten largest clones hold 0.25%. The sample comprised naive CD4+ T cells sorted from blood. Source of these receptors: a human donor in good health. Each CDR3 is given with its conserved first and last residue. D genes are given only for firm matches. Some rows mark clone size as missing; the rest say once, few, many or name a class of expanded clone.

>TRBJ2-7|TRBV30|NA|NA
CAWSVYRGKAHEQYF
TGTGCCTGGAGTGTGTATCGAGGGAAGGCCCACGAGCAGTACTTC
>TRBJ2-1|TRBV27|TRBD2|NA
CASSQTPGLAGYNEQFF
TGTGCCAGCAGTCAGACGCCGGGACTAGCGGGATACAATGAGCAGTTCTTC
>TRBJ2-1|TRBV7-2|NA|NA
CASSRREGAPYNEQFF
TGTGCCAGCAGCCGGAGGGAGGGGGCCCCCTACAATGAGCAGTTCTTC
>TRBJ2-2|TRBV27|NA|NA
CASSQYYRELTGELFF
TGTGCCAGCAGCCAATACTACCGGGAGTTGACCGGGGAGCTGTTTTTT
>TRBJ2-7|TRBV30|NA|NA
CAWTGSYEQYF
TGTGCCTGGACAGGCAGCTACGAGCAGTACTTC
>TRBJ2-7|TRBV18|TRBD2|NA
CASSLRDLAGGTGEQYF
TGTGCCAGCTCACTCAGGGATCTAGCGGGAGGAACGGGGGAGCAGTACTTC
>TRBJ2-3|TRBV6-5|TRBD2|NA
CASSYSGGGAGDTQYF
TGTGCCAGCAGTTACTCGGGCGGGGGGGCCGGAGATACGCAGTATTTT
>TRBJ2-3|TRBV9|NA|NA
CASSVGTGRADTQYF
TGTGCCAGCAGCGTAGGGACAGGGAGGGCAGATACGCAGTATTTT
>TRBJ1-1|TRBV10-2|NA|NA
CASSLENTEAFF
TGCGCCAGCAGTCTTGAAAACACTGAAGCTTTCTTT
>TRBJ1-1|TRBV12-5|TRBD1|NA
CASGLDRGAFF
TGTGCTAGTGGTTTGGACAGGGGCGCTTTCTTT
>TRBJ1-1|TRBV11-2|NA|once
CAVANTEAFF
TGTGCAGTAGCAAACACTGAAGCTTTCTTT
>TRBJ2-3|TRBV5-4|NA|NA
CASWAGTARPTDTQYF
TGTGCCAGCTGGGCCGGGACTGCCAGACCCACAGATACGCAGTATTTT
>TRBJ2-1|TRBV15|NA|NA
CATSRESGLYNEQFF
TGTGCCACCAGCAGAGAGAGCGGATTGTACAATGAGCAGTTCTTC
>TRBJ2-3|TRBV29-1|NA|NA
CSAHQIGETDTQYF
TGCAGCGCCCATCAAATTGGCGAAACAGATACGCAGTATTTT
>TRBJ2-2|TRBV5-1|NA|few
CASSLVQSTGELFF
TGCGCCAGCAGCTTGGTACAATCCACCGGGGAGCTGTTTTTT
>TRBJ1-2|TRBV28|NA|NA
CASSWRRYGYTF
TGTGCCAGCAGTTGGCGGCGCTATGGCTACACCTTC
>TRBJ2-1|TRBV6-1|NA|NA
CASSEGNEQFF
TGTGCCAGCAGTGAAGGAAATGAGCAGTTCTTC